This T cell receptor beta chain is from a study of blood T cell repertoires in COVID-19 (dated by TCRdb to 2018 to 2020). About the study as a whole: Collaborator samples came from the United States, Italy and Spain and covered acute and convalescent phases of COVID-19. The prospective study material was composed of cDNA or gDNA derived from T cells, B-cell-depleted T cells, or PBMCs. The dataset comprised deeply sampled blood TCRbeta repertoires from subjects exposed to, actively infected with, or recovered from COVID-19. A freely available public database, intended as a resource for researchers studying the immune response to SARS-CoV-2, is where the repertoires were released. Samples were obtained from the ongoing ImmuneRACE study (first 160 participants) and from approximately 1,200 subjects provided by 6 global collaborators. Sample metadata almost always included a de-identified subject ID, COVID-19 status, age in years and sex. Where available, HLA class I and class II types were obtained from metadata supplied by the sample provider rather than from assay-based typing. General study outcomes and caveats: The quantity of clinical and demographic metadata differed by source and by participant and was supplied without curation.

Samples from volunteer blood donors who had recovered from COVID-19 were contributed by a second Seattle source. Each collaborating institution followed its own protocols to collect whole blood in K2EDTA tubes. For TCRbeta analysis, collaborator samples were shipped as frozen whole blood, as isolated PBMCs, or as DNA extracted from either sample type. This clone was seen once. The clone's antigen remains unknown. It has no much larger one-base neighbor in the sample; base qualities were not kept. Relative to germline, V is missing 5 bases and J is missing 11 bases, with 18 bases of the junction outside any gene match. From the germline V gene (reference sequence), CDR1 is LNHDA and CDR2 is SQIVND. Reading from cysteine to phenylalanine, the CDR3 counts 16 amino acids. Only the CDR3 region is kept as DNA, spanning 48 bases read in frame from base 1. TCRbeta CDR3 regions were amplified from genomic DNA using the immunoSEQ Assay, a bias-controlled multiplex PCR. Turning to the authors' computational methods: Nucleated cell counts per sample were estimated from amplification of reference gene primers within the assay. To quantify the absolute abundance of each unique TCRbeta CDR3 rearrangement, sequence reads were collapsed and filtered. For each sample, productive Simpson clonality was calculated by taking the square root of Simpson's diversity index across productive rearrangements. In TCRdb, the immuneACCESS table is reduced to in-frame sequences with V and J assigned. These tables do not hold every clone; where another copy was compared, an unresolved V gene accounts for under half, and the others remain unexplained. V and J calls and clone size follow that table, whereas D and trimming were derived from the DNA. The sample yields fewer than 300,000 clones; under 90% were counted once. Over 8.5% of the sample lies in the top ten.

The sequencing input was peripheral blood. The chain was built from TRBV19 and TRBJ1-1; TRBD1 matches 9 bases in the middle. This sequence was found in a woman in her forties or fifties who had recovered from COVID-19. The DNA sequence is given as TGTGCCAGTAGTGCCCTTTCCGGGACAGGGTTAATGAACGCTTTCTTT. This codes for CASSALSGTGLMNAFF.